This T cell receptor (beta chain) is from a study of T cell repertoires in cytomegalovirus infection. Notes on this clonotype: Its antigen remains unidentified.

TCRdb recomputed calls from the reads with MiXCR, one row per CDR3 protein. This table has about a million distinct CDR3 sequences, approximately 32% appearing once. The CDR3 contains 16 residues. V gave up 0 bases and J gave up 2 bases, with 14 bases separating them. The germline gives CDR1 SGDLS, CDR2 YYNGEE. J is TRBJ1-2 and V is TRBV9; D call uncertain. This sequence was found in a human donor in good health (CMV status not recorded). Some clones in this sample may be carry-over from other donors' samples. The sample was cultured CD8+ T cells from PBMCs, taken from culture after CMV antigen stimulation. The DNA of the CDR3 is TGTGCCAGCAGCGTAGTTCCTGAAGCGTCGAACTATGGCTACACCTTC. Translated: CASSVVPEASNYGYTF.